This entry lists 11 T cell receptor beta chains sequenced from one sample in a study of tumor and adjacent non-tumor tissue in lung cancer. A modified ARM-PCR protocol with three rounds of nested PCR amplified TCRbeta. TCRdb ran MiXCR on the multiplex PCR reads and lists one entry per CDR3 protein. The profile shows 90,000 to 100,000 distinct CDR3 sequences, around three quarters of them singletons. No cell sorting was done before RNA was extracted from the tissue. The normal lung tissue was taken more than 3 cm from the tumor edge. Material for sequencing was distant non-tumor lung tissue. The receptors were sampled from a man aged 60 to 69 with small cell lung cancer.

Concerning this clonotype: The junction and the germline gene differ at one end; a read error may be behind it. As DNA, the CDR3 is TGTGCCAGCAGCTTAGGACTAGCGGCATACGACCAGTACTTC. This encodes CASSLGLAAYDQYF. This sequence joins TRBV13 and TRBJ2-7; TRBD2 matches at 8 bases. CDR1 PRHDT and CDR2 FYEKMQ come from the germline V gene (reference sequence). The CDR3 length is 14 residues.

Notes on this clonotype: One junction end does not reproduce the germline sequence, and a read error may be involved. The rearrangement uses TRBV11-1 and TRBJ2-1, with D possibly matching TRBD2 (5 bases). The germline V gene encodes CDR1 SGHAT and CDR2 FQDESV (reference sequence). The CDR3 extends over 18 amino acids. The CDR3 loop reads CVSSSESMARGSGNEQFF. In DNA form, the CDR3 reads TGTGTCAGCAGCTCAGAATCGATGGCTAGAGGGAGTGGCAATGAGCAGTTCTTC.

This clonotype has at least ten counts. The chain combines TRBV12-3 or TRBV12-4 with TRBJ2-1; D possibly uses TRBD1 or TRBD2 (5 bases each). Between the trimmed V and J ends, which lost 6 bases and 7 bases, there was a span of 19 bases. CDR3 size: 15 residues. CDR3 loop: CASSGATMTFNEQFF. The CDR3 nucleotides read TGTGCCAGCAGCGGGGCTACCATGACTTTTAATGAGCAGTTCTTC.

The CDR3 here is CAKSEGGSPDEQYV. CDR3 bases: TGCGCCAAAAGTGAAGGAGGGAGCCCTGACGAGCAGTACGTC. J is TRBJ2-7 and V is TRBV10-1, with D possibly being TRBD2 (6 bases). Between the trimmed V and J ends, which lost 10 bases and 5 bases, there was a span of 21 bases. CDR1 WNHNN and CDR2 SYGVQD come from the germline V gene (reference sequence). This CDR3 has 14 amino acids.

Turning to this clonotype: At one of its ends the junction is not consistent with the germline gene, which may arise from a read error. CDR3 sequence (DNA): TGCGCCAGTAGCCACCTCGGAGACAGTAATTCACCCCTCCACTTT. Protein product: CASSHLGDSNSPLHF. The J gene is TRBJ1-6, the V gene TRBV4-1; D might be TRBD1 (5 bases). CDR3 size: 15 residues. Per the germline V gene, CDR1 is MGHRA and CDR2 is YSYEKL.

The V and J genes are TRBV28 and TRBJ2-7; 8 nucleotides match TRBD2. CDR1 MDHEN and CDR2 SYDVKM come from the germline V gene. The V and J ends lost 8 bases and 0 bases, in that order; junction bases with no gene match: 6. This CDR3 is 14 amino acids long. CDR3 sequence (DNA): TGTGCCAGCGTCAGACTAGCGCCCTCCTACGAGCAGTACTTC. Translating gives CASVRLAPSYEQYF.

Comment on this clonotype: Since no conserved phenylalanine or tryptophan closes the CDR3, a read error is the likely cause. This chain joins TRBV29-1 and TRBJ2-1, with 9 bases identical to TRBD2. CDR1 and CDR2 from the germline V gene are SQVTM and ANQGSEA. V lost 6 bases and J lost 7; bases outside the gene matches: 16. The CDR3 sequence is 16 residues long. CDR3 sequence reads: CSVATTSGRAGNEQFL. For the CDR3, the DNA is TGCAGCGTCGCTACGACTAGCGGAAGGGCAGGGAATGAGCAGTTCTTA.

V and J are TRBV4-1 and TRBJ1-2, with a possible D match to TRBD1 (5 bases). The germline V and J ends were trimmed by 6 bases and 5 bases, with 22 bases remaining between them. Germline CDR1 and CDR2: MGHRA and YSYEKL. The CDR3 loop spans 16 amino acids. In DNA, the CDR3 is TGCGCCAGCAGGTGCCAAGTGGTAGACAGCCCATATGGCTACACCTTC. Protein product: CASRCQVVDSPYGYTF.

The rearrangement links TRBV5-1 to TRBJ1-1; D not certain. The length of the CDR3 is 15 residues. Trimming took off 2 bases at V and 0 bases at J, with 11 bases between the two ends. Per germline, CDR1 SGHRS and CDR2 YFSETQ. In nucleotides, the CDR3 is TGCGCCAGCAGCTTTTTGGCCGGGTTGAACACTGAAGCTTTCTTT. It yields the protein CASSFLAGLNTEAFF.

The V call is TRBV20-1, the J call TRBJ2-1; TRBD2 matches at 7 bases. The CDR3 contains 14 residues. After removal of 6 bases from V and 7 bases from J, the junction contained 12 bases not matched to a gene. Germline CDR1 is DFQATT and CDR2 is SNEGSKA (reference sequence). CDR3 bases: TGCAGTGCAACCCTAGTGGGAGGGCCGAATGAGCAGTTCTTC. It encodes CSATLVGGPNEQFF.

The V and J genes are TRBV6-5 and TRBJ2-1; D is possibly TRBD1 or TRBD2 (5 bases each). From germline, CDR1 is MNHEY and CDR2 SVGAGI. The CDR3 loop spans 15 amino acids. V was trimmed by 9 bases and J by 15 bases, leaving 30 bases between them. CDR3 in amino acids: CASGYSGGVGNERFF. The CDR3 nucleotides read TGTGCCAGTGGTTACTCTGGGGGAGTGGGTAATGAACGGTTCTTC.